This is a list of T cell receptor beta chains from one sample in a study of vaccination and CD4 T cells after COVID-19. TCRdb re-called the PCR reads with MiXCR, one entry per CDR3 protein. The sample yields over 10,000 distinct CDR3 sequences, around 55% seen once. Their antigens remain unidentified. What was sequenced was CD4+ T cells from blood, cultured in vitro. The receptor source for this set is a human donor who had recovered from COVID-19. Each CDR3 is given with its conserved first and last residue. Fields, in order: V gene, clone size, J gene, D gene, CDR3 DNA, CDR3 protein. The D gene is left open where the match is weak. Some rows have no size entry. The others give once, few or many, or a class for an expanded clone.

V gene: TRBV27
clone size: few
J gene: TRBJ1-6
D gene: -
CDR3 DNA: TGTGCCAGCAGTTACAGGGATAATTCACCCCTCCACTTT
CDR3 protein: CASSYRDNSPLHF

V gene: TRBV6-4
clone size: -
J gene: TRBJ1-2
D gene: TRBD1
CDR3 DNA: TGTGCCAGCAGTGACTCGAGTCTGCAGGGGGATGGCTACACCTTC
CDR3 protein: CASSDSSLQGDGYTF

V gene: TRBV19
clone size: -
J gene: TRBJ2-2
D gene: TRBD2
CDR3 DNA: TGTGCCAGTAGTGGGAGGGAGGTAGGCACCGGGGAGCTGTTTTTT
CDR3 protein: CASSGREVGTGELFF

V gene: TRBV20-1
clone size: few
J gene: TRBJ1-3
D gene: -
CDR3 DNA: TGCAGTGCGCAACAGGGACTTGTCTCTGGAAACACCATATATTTT
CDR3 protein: CSAQQGLVSGNTIYF

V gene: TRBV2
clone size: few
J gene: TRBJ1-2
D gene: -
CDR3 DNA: TGTGCCAGCAGTGCTCAGGCAGTAATTCCTAACTATGGCTACACCTTC
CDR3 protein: CASSAQAVIPNYGYTF

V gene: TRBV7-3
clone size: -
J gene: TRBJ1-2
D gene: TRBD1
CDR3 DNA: TGTGCCAGCAGCTTGAGAACAGGGGATAACTATGGCTACACCTTC
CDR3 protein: CASSLRTGDNYGYTF

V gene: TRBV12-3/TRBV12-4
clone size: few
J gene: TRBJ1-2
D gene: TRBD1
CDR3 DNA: TGTGCCAGCAGTTTGGCAGGGGGGGTCGGTGGCTACACCTTC
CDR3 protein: CASSLAGGVGGYTF

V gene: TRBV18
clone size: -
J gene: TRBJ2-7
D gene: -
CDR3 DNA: TGTGCCAGCTCACCACGTTCAACCGGGACATCCTACTACGAGCAGTGCTTC
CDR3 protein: CASSPRSTGTSYYEQCF

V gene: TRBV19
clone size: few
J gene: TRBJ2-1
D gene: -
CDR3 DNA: TGTGCCAGTAGTATGAGGGCGGGAGAGCAGTTCTTC
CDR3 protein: CASSMRAGEQFF

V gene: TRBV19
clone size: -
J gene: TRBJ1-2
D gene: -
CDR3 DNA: TGTGCCAGTAGTATGGCAAGCTATGGCTTCGCTCGTGGCTACACCTTC
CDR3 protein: CASSMASYGFARGYTF

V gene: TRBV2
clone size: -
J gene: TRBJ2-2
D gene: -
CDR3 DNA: TGTGCCAGCAGTGAGGCCGGGACGTTCACCGGGGAGCTGTTTTTT
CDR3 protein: CASSEAGTFTGELFF

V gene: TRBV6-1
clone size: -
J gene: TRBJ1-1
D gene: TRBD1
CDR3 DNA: TGTGCCAGCAGTACGAGGACAGGGGGGGCCACTGAAGCTTTCTTT
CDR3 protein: CASSTRTGGATEAFF

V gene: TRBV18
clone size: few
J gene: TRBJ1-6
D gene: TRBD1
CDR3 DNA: TGTGCCAGCTCACCACCGGGACAGGGGGTTTCACCCCTCCACTTT
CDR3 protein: CASSPPGQGVSPLHF

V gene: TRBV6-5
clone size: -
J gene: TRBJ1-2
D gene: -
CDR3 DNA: TGTGCCAGCAGTTTCCGACAGTACTATGGCTACACCTTC
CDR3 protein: CASSFRQYYGYTF

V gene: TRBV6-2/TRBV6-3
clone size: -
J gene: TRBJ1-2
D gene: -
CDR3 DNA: TGTGCCAGCAGACGTGGACAGTATGGCTACACCTTC
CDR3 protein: CASRRGQYGYTF

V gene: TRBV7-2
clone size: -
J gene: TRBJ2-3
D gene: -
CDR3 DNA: TGTGCCAGCAGCTGGCTCGGAAGTCGCACAGATACGCAGTATTTT
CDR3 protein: CASSWLGSRTDTQYF

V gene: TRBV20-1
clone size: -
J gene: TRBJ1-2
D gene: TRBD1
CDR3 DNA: TGCAGTGCAGACCGGGACAGGGGTCTAGGTGGCTACACCTTC
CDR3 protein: CSADRDRGLGGYTF

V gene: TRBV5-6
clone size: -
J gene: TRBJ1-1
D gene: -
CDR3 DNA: TGTGCCAGCAGCTTGTCCAACACTGAAGCTTTCTTT
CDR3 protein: CASSLSNTEAFF

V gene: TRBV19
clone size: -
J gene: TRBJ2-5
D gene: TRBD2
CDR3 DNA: TGTGCCAGTAGTTGGACTAGGGGAGAGACCCAGTACTTC
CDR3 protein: CASSWTRGETQYF

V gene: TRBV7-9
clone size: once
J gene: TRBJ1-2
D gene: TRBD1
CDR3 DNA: TGTGCCAGCAGCCGGAGTGGACAGGTTATTCGCTACACCTTC
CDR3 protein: CASSRSGQVIRYTF

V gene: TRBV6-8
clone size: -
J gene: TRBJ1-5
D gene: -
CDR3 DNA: TGTGCCAGCAGTTACCCGCCAGGGTCTAGGAATCAGCCCCAGCATTTT
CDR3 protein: CASSYPPGSRNQPQHF

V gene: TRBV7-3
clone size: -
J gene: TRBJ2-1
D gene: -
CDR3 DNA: TGTGCCAGCAGCTTATCGCGGTTGGACAATGAGCAGTTCTTC
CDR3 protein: CASSLSRLDNEQFF